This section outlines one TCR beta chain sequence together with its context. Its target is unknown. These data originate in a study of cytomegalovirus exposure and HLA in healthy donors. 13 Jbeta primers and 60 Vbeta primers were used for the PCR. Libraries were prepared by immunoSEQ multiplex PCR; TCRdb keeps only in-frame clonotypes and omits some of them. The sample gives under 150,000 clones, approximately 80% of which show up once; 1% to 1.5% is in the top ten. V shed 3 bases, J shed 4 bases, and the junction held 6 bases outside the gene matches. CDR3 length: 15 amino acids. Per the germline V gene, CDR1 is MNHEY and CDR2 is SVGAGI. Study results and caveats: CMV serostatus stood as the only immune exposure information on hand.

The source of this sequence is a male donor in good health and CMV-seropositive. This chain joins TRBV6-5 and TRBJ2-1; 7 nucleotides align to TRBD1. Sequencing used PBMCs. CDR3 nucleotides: TGTGCCAGCAGTTATACACCGGGACAGTACAATGAGCAGTTCTTC. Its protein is CASSYTPGQYNEQFF.